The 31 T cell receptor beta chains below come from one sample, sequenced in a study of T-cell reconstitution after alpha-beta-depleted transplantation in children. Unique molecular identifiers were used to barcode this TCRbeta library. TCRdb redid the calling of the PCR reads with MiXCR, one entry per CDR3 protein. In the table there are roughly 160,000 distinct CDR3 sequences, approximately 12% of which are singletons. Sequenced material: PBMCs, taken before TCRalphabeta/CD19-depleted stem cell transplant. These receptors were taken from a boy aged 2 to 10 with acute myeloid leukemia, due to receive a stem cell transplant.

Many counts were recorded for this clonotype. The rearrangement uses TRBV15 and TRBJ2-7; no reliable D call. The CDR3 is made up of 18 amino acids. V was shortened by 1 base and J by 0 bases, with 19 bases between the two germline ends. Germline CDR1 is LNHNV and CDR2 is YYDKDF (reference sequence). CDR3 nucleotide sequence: TGTGCCACCAGCAGAGGAGTTGGTTACGACCCCAGCTCCTACGAGCAGTACTTC. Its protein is CATSRGVGYDPSSYEQYF.

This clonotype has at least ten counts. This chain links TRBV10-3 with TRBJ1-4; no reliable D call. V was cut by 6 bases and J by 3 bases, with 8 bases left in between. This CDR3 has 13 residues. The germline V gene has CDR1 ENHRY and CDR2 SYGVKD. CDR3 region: CAIRAGPNEKLFF. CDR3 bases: TGTGCCATCAGAGCAGGCCCTAATGAAAAACTGTTTTTT.

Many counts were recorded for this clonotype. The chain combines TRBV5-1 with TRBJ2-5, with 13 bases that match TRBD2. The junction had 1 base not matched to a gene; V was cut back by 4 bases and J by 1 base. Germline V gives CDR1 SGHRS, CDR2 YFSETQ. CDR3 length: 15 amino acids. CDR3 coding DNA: TGCGCCAGCAGCGGACTAGCGGGGGTCCAAGAGACCCAGTACTTC. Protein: CASSGLAGVQETQYF.

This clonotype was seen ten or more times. The CDR3 sequence is CASGGLAGGGETQYF. CDR3 DNA: TGTGCCAGCGGGGGACTAGCGGGGGGCGGAGAGACCCAGTACTTC. This chain joins TRBV6-1 and TRBJ2-5; 15 nucleotides line up with TRBD2. The CDR3 sequence is 15 residues long. CDR1 and CDR2 from the germline V gene are MNHNS and SASEGT. J was trimmed by 4 bases and V by 8 bases; bases with no gene match: 5.

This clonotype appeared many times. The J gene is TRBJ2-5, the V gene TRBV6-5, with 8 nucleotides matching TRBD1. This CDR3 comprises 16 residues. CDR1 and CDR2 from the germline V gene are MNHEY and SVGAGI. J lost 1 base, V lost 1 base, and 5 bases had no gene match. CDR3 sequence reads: CASSYWPGGGQETQYF. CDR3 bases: TGTGCCAGCAGTTACTGGCCAGGGGGCGGCCAAGAGACCCAGTACTTC.

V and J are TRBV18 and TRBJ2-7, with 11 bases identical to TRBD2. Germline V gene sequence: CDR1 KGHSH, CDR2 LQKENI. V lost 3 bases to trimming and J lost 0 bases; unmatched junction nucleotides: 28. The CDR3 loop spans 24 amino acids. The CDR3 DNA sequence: TGTGCCAGCTCACCGATCTTGAGCCCGGGACAGCTTACTAGCGGGAGATCACCCTCCTACGAGCAGTACTTC. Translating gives CASSPILSPGQLTSGRSPSYEQYF.

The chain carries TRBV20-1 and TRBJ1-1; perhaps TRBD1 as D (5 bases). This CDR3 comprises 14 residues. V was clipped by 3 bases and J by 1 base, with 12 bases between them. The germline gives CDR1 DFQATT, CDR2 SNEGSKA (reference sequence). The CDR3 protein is CSARIQGTNTEAFF. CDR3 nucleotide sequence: TGCAGTGCTAGGATACAAGGGACGAACACTGAAGCTTTCTTT.

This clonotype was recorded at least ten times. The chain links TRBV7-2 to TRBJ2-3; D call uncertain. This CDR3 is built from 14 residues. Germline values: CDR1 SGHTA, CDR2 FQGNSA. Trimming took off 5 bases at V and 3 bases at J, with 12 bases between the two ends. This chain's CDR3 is CASSPWAKTDTQYF. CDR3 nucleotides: TGTGCCAGCAGCCCCTGGGCCAAGACAGATACGCAGTATTTT.

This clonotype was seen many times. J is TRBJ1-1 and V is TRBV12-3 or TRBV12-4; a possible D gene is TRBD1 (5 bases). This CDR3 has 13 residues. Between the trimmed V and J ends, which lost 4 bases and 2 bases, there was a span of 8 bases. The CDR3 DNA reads TGTGCCAGCAGTTGGCAGGGTAACACTGAAGCTTTCTTT. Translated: CASSWQGNTEAFF.

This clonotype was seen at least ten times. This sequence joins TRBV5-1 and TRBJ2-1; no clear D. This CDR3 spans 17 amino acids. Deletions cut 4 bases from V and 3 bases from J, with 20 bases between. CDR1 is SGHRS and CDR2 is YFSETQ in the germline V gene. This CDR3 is CASSPTQFGPNYNEQFF. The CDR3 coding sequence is TGCGCCAGCAGCCCGACCCAGTTCGGGCCTAACTACAATGAGCAGTTCTTC.

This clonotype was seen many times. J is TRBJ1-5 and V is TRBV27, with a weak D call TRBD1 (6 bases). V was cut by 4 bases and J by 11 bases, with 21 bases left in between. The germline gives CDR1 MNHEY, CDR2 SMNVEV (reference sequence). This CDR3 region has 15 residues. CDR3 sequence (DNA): TGTGCCAGCAGTTCGCTGCCACAGGGCTCTTCGGCCCAGCATTTT. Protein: CASSSLPQGSSAQHF.

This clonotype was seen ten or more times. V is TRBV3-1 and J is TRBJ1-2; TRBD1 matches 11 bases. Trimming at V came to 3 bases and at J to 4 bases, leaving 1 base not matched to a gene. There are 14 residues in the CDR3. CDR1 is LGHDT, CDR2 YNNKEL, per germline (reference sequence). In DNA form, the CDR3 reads TGTGCCAGCAGCCAGGGACAGGGGGTCTATGGCTACACCTTC. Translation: CASSQGQGVYGYTF.

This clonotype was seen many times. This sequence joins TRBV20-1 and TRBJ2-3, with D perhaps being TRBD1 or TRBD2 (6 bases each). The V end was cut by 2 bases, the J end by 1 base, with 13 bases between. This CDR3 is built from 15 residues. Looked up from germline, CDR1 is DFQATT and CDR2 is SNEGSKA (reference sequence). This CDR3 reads CSARLRGLRTDTQYF. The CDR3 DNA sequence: TGCAGTGCTAGACTCCGGGGGCTACGCACAGATACGCAGTATTTT.

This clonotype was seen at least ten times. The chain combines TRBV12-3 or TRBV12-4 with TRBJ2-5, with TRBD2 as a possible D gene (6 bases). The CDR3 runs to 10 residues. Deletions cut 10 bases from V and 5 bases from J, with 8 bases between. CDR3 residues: CATAGETQYF. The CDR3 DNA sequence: TGTGCCACCGCGGGGGAGACCCAGTACTTC.

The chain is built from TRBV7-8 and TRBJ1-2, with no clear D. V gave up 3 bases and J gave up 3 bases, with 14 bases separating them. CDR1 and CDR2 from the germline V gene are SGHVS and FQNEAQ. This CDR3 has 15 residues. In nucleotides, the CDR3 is TGTGCCAGCAGCTTCCTTTCGAGGGCGGACTATGGCTACACCTTC. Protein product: CASSFLSRADYGYTF.

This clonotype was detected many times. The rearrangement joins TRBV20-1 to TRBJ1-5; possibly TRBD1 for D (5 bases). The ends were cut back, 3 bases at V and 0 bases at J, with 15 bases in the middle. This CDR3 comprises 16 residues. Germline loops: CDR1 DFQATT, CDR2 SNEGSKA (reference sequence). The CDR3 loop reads CSARAGRGYSNQPQHF. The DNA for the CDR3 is TGCAGTGCTAGGGCCGGACGGGGGTATAGCAATCAGCCCCAGCATTTT.

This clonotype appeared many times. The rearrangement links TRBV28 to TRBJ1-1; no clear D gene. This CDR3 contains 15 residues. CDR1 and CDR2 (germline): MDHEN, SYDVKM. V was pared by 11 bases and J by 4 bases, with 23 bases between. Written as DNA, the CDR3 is TGTGCCCTGGTGAAGAGTATTGGGCGAGGCACTGAAGCTTTCTTT. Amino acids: CALVKSIGRGTEAFF.

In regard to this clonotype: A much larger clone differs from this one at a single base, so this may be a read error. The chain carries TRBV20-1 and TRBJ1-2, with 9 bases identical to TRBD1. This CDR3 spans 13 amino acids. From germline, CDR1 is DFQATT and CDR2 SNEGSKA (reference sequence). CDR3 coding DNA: TGCAGTCCTAGAGGGACAGGGTCGCATCGCTACACCTTC. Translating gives CSPRGTGSHRYTF.

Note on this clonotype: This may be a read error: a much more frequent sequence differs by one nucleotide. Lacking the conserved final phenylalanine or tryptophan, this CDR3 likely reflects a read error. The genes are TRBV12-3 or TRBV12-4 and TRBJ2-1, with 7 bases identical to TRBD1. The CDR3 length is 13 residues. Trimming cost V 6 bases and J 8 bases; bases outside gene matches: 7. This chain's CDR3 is CASSPNRGHEQFL. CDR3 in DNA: TGTGCCAGCAGCCCGAACAGGGGCCATGAGCAGTTCTTG.

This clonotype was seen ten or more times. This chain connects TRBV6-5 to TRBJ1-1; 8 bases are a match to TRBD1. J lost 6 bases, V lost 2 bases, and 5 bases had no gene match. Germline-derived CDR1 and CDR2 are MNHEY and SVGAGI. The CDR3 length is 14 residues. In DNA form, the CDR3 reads TGTGCCAGCAGTTACACCGAACAGGGGGCTGAAGCTTTCTTT. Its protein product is CASSYTEQGAEAFF.

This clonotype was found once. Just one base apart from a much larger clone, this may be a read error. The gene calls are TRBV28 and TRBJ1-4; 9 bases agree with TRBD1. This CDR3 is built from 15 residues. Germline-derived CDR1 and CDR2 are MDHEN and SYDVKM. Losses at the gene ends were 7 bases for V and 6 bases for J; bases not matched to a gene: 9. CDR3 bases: TGTGCCAGCACACGAGGGACAGGGCTCTATGAAAAACTGTTTTTT. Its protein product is CASTRGTGLYEKLFF.

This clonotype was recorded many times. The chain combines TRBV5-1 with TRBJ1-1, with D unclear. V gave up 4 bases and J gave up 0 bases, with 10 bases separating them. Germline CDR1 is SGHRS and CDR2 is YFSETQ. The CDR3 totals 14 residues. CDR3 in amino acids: CASSIGIMNTEAFF. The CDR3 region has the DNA TGCGCCAGCAGCATCGGTATCATGAACACTGAAGCTTTCTTT.

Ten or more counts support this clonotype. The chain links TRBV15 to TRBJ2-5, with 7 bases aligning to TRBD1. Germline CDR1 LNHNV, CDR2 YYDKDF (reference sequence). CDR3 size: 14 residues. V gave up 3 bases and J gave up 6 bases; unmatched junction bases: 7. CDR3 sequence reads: CATSSYDRAQTQYF. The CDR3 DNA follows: TGTGCCACCAGCAGCTACGACAGGGCACAGACCCAGTACTTC.

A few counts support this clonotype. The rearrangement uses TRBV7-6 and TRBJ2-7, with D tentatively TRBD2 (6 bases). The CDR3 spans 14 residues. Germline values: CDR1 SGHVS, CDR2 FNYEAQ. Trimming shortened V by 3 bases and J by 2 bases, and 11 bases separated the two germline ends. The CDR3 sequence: CASSFGGRAYEQYF. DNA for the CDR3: TGTGCCAGCAGCTTCGGGGGTCGGGCCTACGAGCAGTACTTC.

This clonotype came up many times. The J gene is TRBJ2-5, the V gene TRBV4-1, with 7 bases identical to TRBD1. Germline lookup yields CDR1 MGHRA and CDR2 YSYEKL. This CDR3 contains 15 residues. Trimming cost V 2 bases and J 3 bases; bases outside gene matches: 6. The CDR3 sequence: CASSQFYTGEETQYF. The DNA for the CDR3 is TGCGCCAGCAGCCAATTCTATACAGGGGAAGAGACCCAGTACTTC.

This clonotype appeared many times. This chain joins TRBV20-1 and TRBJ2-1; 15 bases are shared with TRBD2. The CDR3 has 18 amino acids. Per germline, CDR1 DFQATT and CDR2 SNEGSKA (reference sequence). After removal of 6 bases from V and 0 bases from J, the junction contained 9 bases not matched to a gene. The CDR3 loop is CSAPGTSGGIFSYNEQFF. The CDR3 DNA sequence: TGCAGTGCGCCCGGGACTAGCGGGGGGATCTTCTCCTACAATGAGCAGTTCTTC.

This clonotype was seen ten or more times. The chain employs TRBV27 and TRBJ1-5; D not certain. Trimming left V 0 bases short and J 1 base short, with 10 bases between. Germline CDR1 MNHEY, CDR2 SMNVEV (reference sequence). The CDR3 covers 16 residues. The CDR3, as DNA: TGTGCCAGCAGTTTATCGACCGGGGTCAGCAATCAGCCCCAGCATTTT. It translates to CASSLSTGVSNQPQHF.

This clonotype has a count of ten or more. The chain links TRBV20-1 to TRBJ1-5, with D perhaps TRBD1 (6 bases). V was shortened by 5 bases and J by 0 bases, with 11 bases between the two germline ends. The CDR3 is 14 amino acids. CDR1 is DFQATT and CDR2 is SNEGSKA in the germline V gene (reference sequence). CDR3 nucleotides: TGCAGTGCTCCGGACAGAAATAGCAATCAGCCCCAGCATTTT. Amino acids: CSAPDRNSNQPQHF.

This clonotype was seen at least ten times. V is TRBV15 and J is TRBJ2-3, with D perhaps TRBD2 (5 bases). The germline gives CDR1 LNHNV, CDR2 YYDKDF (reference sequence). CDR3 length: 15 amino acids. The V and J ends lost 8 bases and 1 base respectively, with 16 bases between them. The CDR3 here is CATATGKTRTDTQYF. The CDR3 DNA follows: TGTGCCACCGCTACCGGGAAGACGCGCACAGATACGCAGTATTTT. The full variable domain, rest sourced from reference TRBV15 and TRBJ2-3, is DAMVIQNPRYQVTQFGKPVTLSCSQTLNHNVMYWYQQKSSQAPKLLFHYYDKDFNNEADTPDNFQSRRPNTSFCFLDIRSPGLGDTAMYLCATATGKTRTDTQYFGPGTRLTVL.

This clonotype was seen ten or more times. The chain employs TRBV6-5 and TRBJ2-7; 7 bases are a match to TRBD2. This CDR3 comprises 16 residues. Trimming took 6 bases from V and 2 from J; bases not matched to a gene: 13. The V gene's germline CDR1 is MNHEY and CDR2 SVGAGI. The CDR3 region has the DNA TGTGCCAGCAGCAAATCTTTAGCGGGCTGGGCCTACGAGCAGTACGTC. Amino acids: CASSKSLAGWAYEQYV.

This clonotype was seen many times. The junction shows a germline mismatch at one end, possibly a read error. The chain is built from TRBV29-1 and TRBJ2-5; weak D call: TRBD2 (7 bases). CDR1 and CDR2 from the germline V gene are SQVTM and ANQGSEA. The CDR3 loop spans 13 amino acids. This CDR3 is CIVFRGAQETQYF. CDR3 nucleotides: TGCATCGTTTTCCGGGGGGCTCAAGAGACCCAGTACTTC.